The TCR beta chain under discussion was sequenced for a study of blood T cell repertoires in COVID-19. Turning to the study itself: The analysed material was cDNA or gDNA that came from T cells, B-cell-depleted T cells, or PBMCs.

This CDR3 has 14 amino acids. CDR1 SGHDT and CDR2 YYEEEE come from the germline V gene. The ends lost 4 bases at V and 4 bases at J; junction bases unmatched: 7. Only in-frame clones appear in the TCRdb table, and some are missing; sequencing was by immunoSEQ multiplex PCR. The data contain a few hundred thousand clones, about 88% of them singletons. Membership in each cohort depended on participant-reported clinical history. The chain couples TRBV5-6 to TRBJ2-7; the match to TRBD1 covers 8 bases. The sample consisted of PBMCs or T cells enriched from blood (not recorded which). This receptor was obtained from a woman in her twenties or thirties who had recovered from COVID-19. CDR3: CASSPWDRRYEQYF. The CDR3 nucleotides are TGTGCCAGCAGCCCCTGGGACAGGAGGTACGAGCAGTACTTC.